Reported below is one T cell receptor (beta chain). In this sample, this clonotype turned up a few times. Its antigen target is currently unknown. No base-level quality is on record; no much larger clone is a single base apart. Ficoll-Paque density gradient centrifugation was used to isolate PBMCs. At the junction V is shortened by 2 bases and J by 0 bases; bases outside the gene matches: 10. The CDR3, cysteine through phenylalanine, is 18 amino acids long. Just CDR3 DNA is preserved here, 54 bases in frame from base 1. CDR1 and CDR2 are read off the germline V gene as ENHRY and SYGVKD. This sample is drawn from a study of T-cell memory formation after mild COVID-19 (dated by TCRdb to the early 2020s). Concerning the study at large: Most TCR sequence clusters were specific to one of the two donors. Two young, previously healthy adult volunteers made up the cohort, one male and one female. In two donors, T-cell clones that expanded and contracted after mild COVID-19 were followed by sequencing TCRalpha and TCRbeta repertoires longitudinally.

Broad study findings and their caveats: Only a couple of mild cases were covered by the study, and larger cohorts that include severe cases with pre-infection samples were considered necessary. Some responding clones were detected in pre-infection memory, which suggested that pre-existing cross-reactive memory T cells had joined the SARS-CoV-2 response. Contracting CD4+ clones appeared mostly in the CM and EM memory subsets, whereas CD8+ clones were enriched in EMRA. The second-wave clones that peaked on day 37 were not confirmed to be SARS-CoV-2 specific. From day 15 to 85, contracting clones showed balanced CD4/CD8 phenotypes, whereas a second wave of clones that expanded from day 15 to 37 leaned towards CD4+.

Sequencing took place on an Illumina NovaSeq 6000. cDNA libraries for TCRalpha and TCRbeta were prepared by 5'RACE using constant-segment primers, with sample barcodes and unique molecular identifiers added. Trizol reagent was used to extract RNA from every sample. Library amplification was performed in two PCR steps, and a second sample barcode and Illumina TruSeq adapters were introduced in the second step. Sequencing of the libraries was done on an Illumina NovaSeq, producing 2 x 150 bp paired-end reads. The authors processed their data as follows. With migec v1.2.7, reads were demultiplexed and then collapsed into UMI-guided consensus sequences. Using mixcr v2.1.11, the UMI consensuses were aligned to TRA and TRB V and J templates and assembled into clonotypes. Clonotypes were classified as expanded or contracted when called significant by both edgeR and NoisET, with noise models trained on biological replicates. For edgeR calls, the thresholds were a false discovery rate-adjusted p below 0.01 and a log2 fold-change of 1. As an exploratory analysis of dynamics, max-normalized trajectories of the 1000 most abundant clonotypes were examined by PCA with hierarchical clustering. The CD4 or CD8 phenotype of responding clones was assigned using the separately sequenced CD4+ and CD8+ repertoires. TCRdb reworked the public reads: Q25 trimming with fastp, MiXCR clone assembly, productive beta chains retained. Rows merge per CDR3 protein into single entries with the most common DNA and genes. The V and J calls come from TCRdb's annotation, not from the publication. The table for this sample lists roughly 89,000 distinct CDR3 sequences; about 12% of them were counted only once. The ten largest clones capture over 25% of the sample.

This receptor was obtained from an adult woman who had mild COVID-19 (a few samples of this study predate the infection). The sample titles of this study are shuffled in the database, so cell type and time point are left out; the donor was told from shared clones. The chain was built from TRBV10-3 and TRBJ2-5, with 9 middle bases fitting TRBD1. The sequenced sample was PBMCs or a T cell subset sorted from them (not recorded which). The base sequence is TGTGCCATCAGTGAGCCAAGAACAGGGGGCCCCAACCAAGAGACCCAGTACTTC. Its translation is CAISEPRTGGPNQETQYF.